This T cell receptor (beta chain) was observed in a study of blood T cell repertoires in COVID-19. Original handling: By means of reference gene primer amplification, nucleated cell counts were estimated. Assay: immunoSEQ multiplex PCR; the TCRdb copy retains only in-frame clones and omits some. V and J calls plus clone size are reproduced from that table; the DNA served to infer D and trimming. There are a few hundred thousand clones in the sample; approximately 80% occur only once, and around 7.4% lies in the top ten. Cohort assignment relied on participant-reported clinical history. CDR3 size: 13 residues. V was cut by 2 bases and J by 7 bases, with 7 bases left in between. The germline V gene has CDR1 SGDLS and CDR2 YYNGEE.

This receptor was identified in a woman aged 40 to 55 with acute COVID-19. The sample taken for sequencing was PBMCs or T cells enriched from blood (not recorded which). The chain links TRBV9 to TRBJ1-6, with unresolved D. DNA of the CDR3: TGTGCCAGCAGCGTTTCAGGCAATTCACCCCTCCACTTT. Its protein product is CASSVSGNSPLHF. Together with reference TRBV9 and TRBJ1-6, the CDR3 gives the full variable domain: DSGVTQTPKHLITATGQRVTLRCSPRSGDLSVYWYQQSLDQGLQFLIQYYNGEERAKGNILERFSAQQFPDLHSELNLSSLELGDSALYFCASSVSGNSPLHFGNGTRLTVT.